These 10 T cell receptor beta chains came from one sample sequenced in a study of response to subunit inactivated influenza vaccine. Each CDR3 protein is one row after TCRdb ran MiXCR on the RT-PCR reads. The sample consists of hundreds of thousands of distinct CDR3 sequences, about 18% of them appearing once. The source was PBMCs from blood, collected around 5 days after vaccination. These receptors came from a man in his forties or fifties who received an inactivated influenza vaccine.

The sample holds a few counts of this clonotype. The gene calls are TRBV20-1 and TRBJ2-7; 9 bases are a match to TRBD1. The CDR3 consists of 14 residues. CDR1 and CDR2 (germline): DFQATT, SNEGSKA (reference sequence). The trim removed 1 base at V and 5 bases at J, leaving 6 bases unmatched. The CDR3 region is CSARAGQGGNEQYF. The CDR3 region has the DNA TGCAGTGCTAGAGCGGGACAGGGAGGGAACGAGCAGTACTTC.

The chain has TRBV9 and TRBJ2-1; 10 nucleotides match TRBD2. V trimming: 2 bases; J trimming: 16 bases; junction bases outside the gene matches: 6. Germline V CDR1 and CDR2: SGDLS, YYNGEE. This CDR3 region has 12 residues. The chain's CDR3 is CASSVLAGVPFF. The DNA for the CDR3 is TGTGCCAGCAGCGTCCTAGCGGGAGTCCCATTCTTC.

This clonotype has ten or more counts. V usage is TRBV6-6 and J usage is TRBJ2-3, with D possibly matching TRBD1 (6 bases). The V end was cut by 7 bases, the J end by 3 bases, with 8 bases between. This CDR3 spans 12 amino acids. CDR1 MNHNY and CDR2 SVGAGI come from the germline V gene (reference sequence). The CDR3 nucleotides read TGTGCCAGCACCCAGGGGACAGATACGCAGTATTTT. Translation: CASTQGTDTQYF.

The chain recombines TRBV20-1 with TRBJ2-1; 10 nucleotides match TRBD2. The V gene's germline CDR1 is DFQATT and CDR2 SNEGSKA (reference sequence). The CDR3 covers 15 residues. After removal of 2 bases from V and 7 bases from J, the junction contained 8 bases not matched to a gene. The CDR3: CSARQLAGINNEQFF. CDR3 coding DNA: TGCAGTGCTAGACAACTAGCGGGGATTAATAATGAGCAGTTCTTC.

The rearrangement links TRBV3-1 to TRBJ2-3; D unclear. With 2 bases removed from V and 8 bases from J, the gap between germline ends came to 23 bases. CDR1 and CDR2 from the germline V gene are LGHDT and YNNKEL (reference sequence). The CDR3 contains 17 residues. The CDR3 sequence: CASSQLPPPHVEGTQYF. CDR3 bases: TGTGCCAGCAGCCAATTACCCCCTCCCCACGTGGAAGGTACGCAGTATTTT.

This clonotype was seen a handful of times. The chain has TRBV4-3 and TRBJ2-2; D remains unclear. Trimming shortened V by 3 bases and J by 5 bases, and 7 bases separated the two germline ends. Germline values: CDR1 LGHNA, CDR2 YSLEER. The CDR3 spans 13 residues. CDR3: CASSHDGTGELFF. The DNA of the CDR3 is TGCGCCAGCAGCCACGATGGAACCGGGGAGCTGTTTTTT.

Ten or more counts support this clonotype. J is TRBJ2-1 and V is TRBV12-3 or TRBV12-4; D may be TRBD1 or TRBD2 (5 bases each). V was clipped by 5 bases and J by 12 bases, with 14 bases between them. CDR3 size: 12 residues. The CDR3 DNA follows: TGTGCCAGCAGTCGGGACGAGCTTGGGCAGTTCTTC. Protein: CASSRDELGQFF.

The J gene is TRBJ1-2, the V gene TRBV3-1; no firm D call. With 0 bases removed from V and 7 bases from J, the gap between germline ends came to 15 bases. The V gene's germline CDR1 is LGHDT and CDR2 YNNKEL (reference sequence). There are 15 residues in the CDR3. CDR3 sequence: CASSQDPASGGGYTF. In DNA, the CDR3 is TGTGCCAGCAGCCAAGATCCGGCCTCCGGCGGTGGCTACACCTTC. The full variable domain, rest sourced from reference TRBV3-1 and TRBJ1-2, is DTAVSQTPKYLVTQMGNDKSIKCEQNLGHDTMYWYKQDSKKFLKIMFSYNNKELIINETVPNRFSPKSPDKAHLNLHINSLELGDSAVYFCASSQDPASGGGYTFGSGTRLTVV.

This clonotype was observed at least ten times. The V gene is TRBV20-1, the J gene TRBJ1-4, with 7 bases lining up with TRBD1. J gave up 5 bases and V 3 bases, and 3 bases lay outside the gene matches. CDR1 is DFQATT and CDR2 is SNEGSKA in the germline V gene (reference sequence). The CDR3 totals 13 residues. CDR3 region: CSASRGGNEKLFF. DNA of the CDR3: TGCAGTGCTAGCAGGGGGGGGAATGAAAAACTGTTTTTT.

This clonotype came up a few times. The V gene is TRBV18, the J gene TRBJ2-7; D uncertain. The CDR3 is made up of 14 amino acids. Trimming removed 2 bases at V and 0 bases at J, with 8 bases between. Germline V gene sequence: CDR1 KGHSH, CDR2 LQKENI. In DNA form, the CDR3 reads TGTGCCAGCTCACCATCTCACAGCTCCTACGAGCAGTACTTC. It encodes CASSPSHSSYEQYF. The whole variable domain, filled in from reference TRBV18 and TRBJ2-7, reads NAGVMQNPRHLVRRRGQEARLRCSPMKGHSHVYWYRQLPEEGLKFMVYLQKENIIDESGMPKERFSAEFPKEGPSILRIQQVVRGDSAAYFCASSPSHSSYEQYFGPGTRLTVT.